This TCR beta chain stems from a study of T cells after yellow fever vaccination. TCRdb recomputed calls from the 5' RACE reads with MiXCR, one row per CDR3 protein. This sample carries about 52,000 distinct CDR3 sequences, 6.5% to 8.5% of them seen once, and the ten largest clones take approximately 24%. Germline V gives CDR1 LNHDA, CDR2 SQIVND (reference sequence). This CDR3 is 8 amino acids long. This clonotype was counted ten times or more. The sequence derives from a man aged 18 to 30 who received the YFV17D yellow fever vaccine. The material was CD8+ T cells not binding an NS4B(214-222) dextramer, sorted from PBMCs, obtained around 45 days after the first yellow fever vaccination. The rearrangement joins TRBV19 to TRBJ2-1; D is perhaps TRBD2 (5 bases). CDR3: CGGNEQFF. CDR3 bases: TGTGGCGGGAATGAGCAGTTCTTC. The variable domain in full, with the rest retrieved from reference TRBV19 and TRBJ2-1, is DGGITQSPKYLFRKEGQNVTLSCEQNLNHDAMYWYRQDPGQGLRLIYYSQIVNDFQKGDIAEGYSVSREKKESFPLTVTSAQKNPTAFYLCGGNEQFFGPGTRLTVL.